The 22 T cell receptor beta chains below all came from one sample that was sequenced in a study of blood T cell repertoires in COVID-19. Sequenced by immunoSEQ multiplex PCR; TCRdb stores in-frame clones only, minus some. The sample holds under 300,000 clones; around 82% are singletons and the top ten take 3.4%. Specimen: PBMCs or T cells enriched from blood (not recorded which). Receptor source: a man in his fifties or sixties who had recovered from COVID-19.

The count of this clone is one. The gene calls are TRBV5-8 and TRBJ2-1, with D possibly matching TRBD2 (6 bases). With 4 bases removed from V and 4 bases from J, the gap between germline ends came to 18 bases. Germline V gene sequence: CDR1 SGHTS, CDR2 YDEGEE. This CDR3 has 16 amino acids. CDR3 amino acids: CASSRKTSMGYNEQFF. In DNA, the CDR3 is TGTGCCAGCAGCCGGAAGACTAGTATGGGATACAATGAGCAGTTCTTC.

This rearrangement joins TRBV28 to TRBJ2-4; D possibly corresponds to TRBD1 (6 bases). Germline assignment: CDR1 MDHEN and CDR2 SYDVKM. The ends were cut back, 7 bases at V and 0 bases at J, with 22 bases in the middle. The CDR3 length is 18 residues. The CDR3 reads CASKRNWTASLAKNIQYF. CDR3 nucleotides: TGTGCCAGCAAACGAAATTGGACAGCATCCCTAGCCAAAAACATTCAGTACTTC.

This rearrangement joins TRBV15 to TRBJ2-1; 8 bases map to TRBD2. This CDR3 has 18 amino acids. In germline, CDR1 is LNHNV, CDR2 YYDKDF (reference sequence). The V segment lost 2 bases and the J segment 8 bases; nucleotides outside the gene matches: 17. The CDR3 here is CATSRLGASGSRGYEQFF. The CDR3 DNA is TGTGCCACCAGCAGATTGGGGGCCAGCGGGAGCCGAGGATATGAGCAGTTCTTC.

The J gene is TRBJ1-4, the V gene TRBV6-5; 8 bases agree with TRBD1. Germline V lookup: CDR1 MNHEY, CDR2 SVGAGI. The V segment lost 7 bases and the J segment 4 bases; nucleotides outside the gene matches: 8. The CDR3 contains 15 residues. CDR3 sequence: CASMTAGGFNEKLFF. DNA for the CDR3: TGTGCCAGCATGACGGCAGGGGGCTTTAATGAAAAACTGTTTTTT.

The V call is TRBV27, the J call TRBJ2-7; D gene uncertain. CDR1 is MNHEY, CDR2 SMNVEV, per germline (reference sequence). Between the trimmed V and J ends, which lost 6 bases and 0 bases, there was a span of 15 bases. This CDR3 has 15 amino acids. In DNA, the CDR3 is TGTGCCAGCAGGGCCCGAGAGGAAATCTCCTACGAGCAGTACTTC. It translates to CASRAREEISYEQYF.

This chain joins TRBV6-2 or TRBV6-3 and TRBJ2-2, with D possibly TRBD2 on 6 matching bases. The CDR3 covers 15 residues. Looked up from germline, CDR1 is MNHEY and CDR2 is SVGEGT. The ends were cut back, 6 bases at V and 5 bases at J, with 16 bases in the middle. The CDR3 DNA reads TGTGCCAGCAGCCGACTAGTTTTTGGGACCGGGGAGCTGTTTTTT. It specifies CASSRLVFGTGELFF.

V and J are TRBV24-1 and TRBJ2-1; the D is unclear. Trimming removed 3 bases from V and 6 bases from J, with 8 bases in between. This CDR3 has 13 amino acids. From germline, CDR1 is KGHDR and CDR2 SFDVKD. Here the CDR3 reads CATSDSPSNEQFF. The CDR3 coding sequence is TGTGCCACCAGTGATAGCCCCTCCAATGAGCAGTTCTTC.

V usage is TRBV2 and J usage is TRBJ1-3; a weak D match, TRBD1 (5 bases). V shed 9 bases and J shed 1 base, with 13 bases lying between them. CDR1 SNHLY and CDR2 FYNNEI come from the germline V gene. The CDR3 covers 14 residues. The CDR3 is CARTSGSSGNTIYF. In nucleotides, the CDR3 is TGTGCCAGGACGTCAGGGTCTTCTGGAAACACCATATATTTT.

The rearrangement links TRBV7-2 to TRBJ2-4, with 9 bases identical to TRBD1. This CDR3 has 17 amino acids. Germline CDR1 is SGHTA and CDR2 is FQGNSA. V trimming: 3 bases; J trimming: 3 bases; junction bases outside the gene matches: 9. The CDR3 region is CASSFLQGAIGKNIQYF. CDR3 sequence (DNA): TGTGCCAGCAGCTTCTTACAGGGGGCCATTGGCAAAAACATTCAGTACTTC.

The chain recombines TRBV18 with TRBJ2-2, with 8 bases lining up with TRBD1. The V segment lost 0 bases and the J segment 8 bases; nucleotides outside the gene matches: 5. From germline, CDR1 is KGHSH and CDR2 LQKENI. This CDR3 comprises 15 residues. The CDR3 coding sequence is TGTGCCAGCTCACCACCAGACAGGGGAGCGGGGGAGCTGTTTTTT. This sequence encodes CASSPPDRGAGELFF.

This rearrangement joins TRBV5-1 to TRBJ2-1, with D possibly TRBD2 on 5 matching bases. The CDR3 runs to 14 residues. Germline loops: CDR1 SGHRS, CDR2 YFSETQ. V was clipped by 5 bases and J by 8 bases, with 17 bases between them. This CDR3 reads CASRGFEGRDEQFF. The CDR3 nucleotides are TGCGCCAGCAGGGGGTTTGAGGGTCGGGATGAGCAGTTCTTC.

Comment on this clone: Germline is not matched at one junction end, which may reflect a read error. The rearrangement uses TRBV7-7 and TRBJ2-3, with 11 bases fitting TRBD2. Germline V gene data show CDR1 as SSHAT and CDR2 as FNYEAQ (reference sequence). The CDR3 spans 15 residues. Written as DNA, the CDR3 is TGTGCTAGCAGCTTAACTAGCGGGAGAACAGATACGCAGTATTTT. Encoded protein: CASSLTSGRTDTQYF.

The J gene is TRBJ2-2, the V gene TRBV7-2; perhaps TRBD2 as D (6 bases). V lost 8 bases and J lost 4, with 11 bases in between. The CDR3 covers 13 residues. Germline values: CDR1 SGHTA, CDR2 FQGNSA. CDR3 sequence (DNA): TGTGCCAGCTGTAGGGAGGCCACCGGGGAGCTGTTTTTT. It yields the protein CASCREATGELFF.

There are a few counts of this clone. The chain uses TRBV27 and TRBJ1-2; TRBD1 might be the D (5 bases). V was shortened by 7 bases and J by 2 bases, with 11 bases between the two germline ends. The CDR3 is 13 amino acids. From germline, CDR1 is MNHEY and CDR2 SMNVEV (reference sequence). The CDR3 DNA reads TGTGCCAGCAAGGGGCCTTTAAACTATGGCTACACCTTC. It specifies CASKGPLNYGYTF.

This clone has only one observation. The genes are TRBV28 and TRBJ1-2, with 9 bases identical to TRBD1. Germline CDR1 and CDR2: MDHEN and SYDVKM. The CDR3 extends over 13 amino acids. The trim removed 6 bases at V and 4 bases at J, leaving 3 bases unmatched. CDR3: CASRGDRVYGYTF. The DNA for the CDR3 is TGTGCCAGCAGGGGGGACAGGGTCTATGGCTACACCTTC.

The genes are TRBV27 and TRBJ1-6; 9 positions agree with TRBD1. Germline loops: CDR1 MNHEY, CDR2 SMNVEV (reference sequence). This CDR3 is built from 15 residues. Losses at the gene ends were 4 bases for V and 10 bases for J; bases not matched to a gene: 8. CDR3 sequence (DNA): TGTGCCAGCAGTTCACAGGGGGCGTTACAATCACCCCTCCACTTT. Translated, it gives CASSSQGALQSPLHF.

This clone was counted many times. CDR3 DNA: TGTGCCAGCAGCCAAGATGGACACCTCACCTACGAGCAGTACTTC. Its protein is CASSQDGHLTYEQYF. The chain recombines TRBV4-2 with TRBJ2-7; possible D gene TRBD1, 5 bases. CDR1 is LGHNA, CDR2 YNFKEQ, per germline. The CDR3 covers 15 residues. The V gene lost 0 bases and the J gene lost 2 bases, with 11 bases spanning the gap.

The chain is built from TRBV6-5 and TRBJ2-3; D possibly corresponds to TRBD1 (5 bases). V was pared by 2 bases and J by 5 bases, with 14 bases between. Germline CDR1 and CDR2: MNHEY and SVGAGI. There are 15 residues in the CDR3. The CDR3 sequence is CASSYGAGFVDTQYF. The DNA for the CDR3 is TGTGCCAGCAGTTACGGGGCAGGGTTCGTAGATACGCAGTATTTT.

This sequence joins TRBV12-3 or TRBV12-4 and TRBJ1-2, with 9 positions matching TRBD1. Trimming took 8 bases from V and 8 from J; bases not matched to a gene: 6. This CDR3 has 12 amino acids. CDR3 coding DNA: TGTGCCAGCGCCACAGGGGGCAGGGGCTACACCTTC. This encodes CASATGGRGYTF.

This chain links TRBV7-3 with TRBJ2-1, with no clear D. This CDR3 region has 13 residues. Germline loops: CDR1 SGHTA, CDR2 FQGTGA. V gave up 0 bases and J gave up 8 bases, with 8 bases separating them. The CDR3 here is CASSLTLRDEQFF. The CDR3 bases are TGTGCCAGCAGCTTAACGTTACGGGATGAGCAGTTCTTC. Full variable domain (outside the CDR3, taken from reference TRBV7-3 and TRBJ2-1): GAGVSQTPSNKVTEKGKYVELRCDPISGHTALYWYRQSLGQGPEFLIYFQGTGAADDSGLPNDRFFAVRPEGSVSTLKIQRTERGDSAVYLCASSLTLRDEQFFGPGTRLTVL.

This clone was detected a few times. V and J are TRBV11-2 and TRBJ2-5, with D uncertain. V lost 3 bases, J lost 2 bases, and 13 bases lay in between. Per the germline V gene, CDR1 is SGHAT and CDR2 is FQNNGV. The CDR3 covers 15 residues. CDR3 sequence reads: CASSLRPPPQETQYF. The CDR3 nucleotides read TGTGCCAGCAGCTTGAGGCCCCCCCCACAAGAGACCCAGTACTTC.

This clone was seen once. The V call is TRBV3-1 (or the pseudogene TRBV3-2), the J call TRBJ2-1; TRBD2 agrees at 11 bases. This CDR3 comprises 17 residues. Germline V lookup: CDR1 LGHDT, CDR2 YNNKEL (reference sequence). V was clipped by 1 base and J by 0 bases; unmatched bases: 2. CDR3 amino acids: CASSQATSGGSYNEQFF. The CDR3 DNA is TGTGCCAGCAGCCAAGCTACTAGCGGGGGCTCCTACAATGAGCAGTTCTTC.